The text below deals with one T cell receptor (beta chain). Methods used by the authors: Estimation of nucleated cell counts was performed using reference gene primer amplification. Some clones are missing from TCRdb's copy, which holds only in-frame ones; the method was immunoSEQ multiplex PCR. V and J calls and clone size are those listed in that table; D and trimming were worked out from the DNA. The sample records around 25,000 clones, around 86% being singletons. These data come from a study of blood T cell repertoires in COVID-19. On the study more broadly: Acute-phase and convalescent COVID-19 samples originated in the United States, Italy and Spain. Nucleic acid was either cDNA or gDNA, and it came from T cells, B-cell-depleted T cells, or PBMCs.

The J segment lost 3 bases and the V segment lost 5 bases, leaving 7 bases of the junction unmatched. Germline V lookup: CDR1 SGHVS, CDR2 FQNEAQ. The CDR3 contains 15 residues. What was sequenced was peripheral blood. This rearrangement joins TRBV7-8 to TRBJ1-5, with 7 positions matching TRBD1. This TCR derives from a human donor with active COVID-19. The donor label of this sample is uncertain. This CDR3 is CASSVHRGANQPQHF. The CDR3, as DNA: TGTGCCAGCAGCGTACACAGGGGAGCCAATCAGCCCCAGCATTTT.